These 26 T cell receptor beta chains were sequenced from one sample in a study of cytomegalovirus exposure and HLA in healthy donors. The PCR used 60 Vbeta and 13 Jbeta primers. Libraries were prepared by immunoSEQ multiplex PCR; TCRdb keeps only in-frame clonotypes and omits some of them. The table has about 150,000 clones, over 60% seen once. Sequencing input: PBMCs. All receptors come from a woman aged 40 to 50 in good health and CMV-seronegative.

This chain uses TRBV6-1 with TRBJ2-7, with a weak D call TRBD1 (6 bases). The germline V and J ends were trimmed by 4 bases and 2 bases, with 15 bases remaining between them. There are 15 residues in the CDR3. In germline, CDR1 is MNHNS, CDR2 SASEGT. CDR3 residues: CASSVYSGETYEQYF. CDR3 coding DNA: TGTGCCAGCAGTGTTTATTCAGGGGAGACCTACGAGCAGTACTTC.

CDR3 loop: CASSEQTGGGSYEQYF. DNA of the CDR3: TGTGCCAGCAGTGAACAGACAGGGGGAGGTTCCTACGAGCAGTACTTC. The chain joins TRBV6-1 to TRBJ2-5; 9 bases agree with TRBD1. The end of the DNA is better explained by TRBJ2-7, so the J call may be wrong. The CDR3 has 16 amino acids. CDR1 and CDR2 (germline): MNHNS, SASEGT.

DNA of the CDR3: TGTGCCAGCAGCCAAGAAAAGCGGGGCCTTTGGACCCAGTACTTC. Translation: CASSQEKRGLWTQYF. The rearrangement uses TRBV4-2 and TRBJ2-5; 7 nucleotides align to TRBD2. Germline CDR1 and CDR2: LGHNA and YNFKEQ. V was pared by 0 bases and J by 7 bases, with 8 bases of the junction left unmatched. This CDR3 contains 15 residues.

As DNA, the CDR3 is TGTGCCAGCAGCTGGGGACAGGATGCTAACTATGGCTACACCTTC. As protein: CASSWGQDANYGYTF. V and J are TRBV2 and TRBJ1-2; 8 bases agree with TRBD1. CDR1 is SNHLY and CDR2 is FYNNEI in the germline V gene. The CDR3 extends over 15 amino acids. Losses at the gene ends were 6 bases for V and 0 bases for J; bases not matched to a gene: 6. The whole variable domain, remainder taken from reference TRBV2 and TRBJ1-2, is EPEVTQTPSHQVTQMGQEVILRCVPISNHLYFYWYRQILGQKVEFLVSFYNNEISEKSEIFDDQFSVERPDGSNFTLKIRSTKLEDSAMYFCASSWGQDANYGYTFGSGTRLTVV.

This chain joins TRBV11-2 and TRBJ2-1, with D possibly being TRBD1 (5 bases). The germline V gene has CDR1 SGHAT and CDR2 FQNNGV. This CDR3 contains 13 residues. V dropped 3 bases and J dropped 4 bases, with 7 bases sitting between them. CDR3 bases: TGTGCCAGCAGCTTGGACACTTACAATGAGCAGTTCTTC. This gives the protein CASSLDTYNEQFF.

This clone was picked up one time. The chain links TRBV6-5 to TRBJ2-1; 7 nucleotides line up with TRBD2. CDR3 length equals 15 residues. Germline trimming cut 2 bases from V and 7 bases from J; bases unmatched to any gene: 8. Per germline, CDR1 MNHEY and CDR2 SVGAGI. CDR3 protein: CASSYHEAGRNEQFF. As DNA, the CDR3 is TGTGCCAGCAGTTACCATGAAGCGGGGCGAAATGAGCAGTTCTTC.

This rearrangement joins TRBV27 to TRBJ2-3; 9 bases map to TRBD2. The CDR3 totals 16 residues. J gave up 3 bases and V 0 bases, and 4 bases lay outside the gene matches. The germline gives CDR1 MNHEY, CDR2 SMNVEV (reference sequence). The CDR3 spells CASSLSRGRVTDTQYF. As DNA, the CDR3 is TGTGCCAGCAGTTTATCGCGCGGGAGGGTAACAGATACGCAGTATTTT.

The V and J genes are TRBV28 and TRBJ1-6; D possibly corresponds to TRBD1 (5 bases). The CDR3 contains 15 residues. V shed 1 base and J shed 10 bases, with 14 bases lying between them. CDR1 and CDR2 (germline): MDHEN, SYDVKM. In DNA, the CDR3 is TGTGCCAGCAGTTTATATCAGGGAATAAGGTCACCCCTCCACTTT. It is translated as CASSLYQGIRSPLHF.

This clone appeared once. The chain employs TRBV28 and TRBJ2-1, with D tentatively TRBD2 (5 bases). Trimming took 5 bases from V and 10 from J, leaving 18 bases between them. This CDR3 has 14 residues. Germline-derived CDR1 and CDR2 are MDHEN and SYDVKM. Written as DNA, the CDR3 is TGTGCCAGCAGTGGGAGTCCTCGCGGAAGGGAGCAGTTCTTC. It translates to CASSGSPRGREQFF.

There are a few counts of this clone. V and J are TRBV21-1 and TRBJ1-2; the tabulated D call, TRBD1, remains unverified against the DNA. TRBV21-1 is a recognized pseudogene. The CDR3 has 15 residues. The chain's CDR3 is CASSKPGRGTYGYTF. In nucleotides, the CDR3 is TGTGCCAGCAGCAAACCGGGCAGGGGGACCTATGGCTACACCTTC.

The chain has TRBV18 and TRBJ2-3, with 8 bases lining up with TRBD1. The CDR3 loop spans 17 amino acids. Germline values: CDR1 KGHSH, CDR2 LQKENI. J gave up 3 bases and V 4 bases, and 12 bases lay outside the gene matches. The chain's CDR3 is CASSLRPDRVTTDTQYF. CDR3 sequence (DNA): TGTGCCAGCTCACTAAGACCGGACAGGGTGACGACAGATACGCAGTATTTT.

This chain uses TRBV5-5 with TRBJ1-6; D might be TRBD1 (6 bases). The CDR3 totals 15 residues. The germline V gene has CDR1 SGHKS and CDR2 YYEKEE (reference sequence). V was clipped by 7 bases and J by 0 bases, with 11 bases between them. CDR3 region: CASSTGSSYNSPLHF. DNA for the CDR3: TGTGCCAGCTCAACAGGGAGCTCCTATAATTCACCCCTCCACTTT.

The rearrangement links TRBV11-2 to TRBJ2-7, with 7 bases fitting TRBD1. The CDR3 covers 15 residues. The junction had 8 bases not matched to a gene; V was cut back by 3 bases and J by 3 bases. Per the germline V gene, CDR1 is SGHAT and CDR2 is FQNNGV. This CDR3 reads CASSFSTGEIYEQYF. The CDR3 coding sequence is TGTGCCAGCAGCTTCAGTACAGGGGAAATCTACGAGCAGTACTTC. Full variable domain (outside the CDR3, taken from reference TRBV11-2 and TRBJ2-7): EAGVAQSPRYKIIEKRQSVAFWCNPISGHATLYWYQQILGQGPKLLIQFQNNGVVDDSQLPKDRFSAERLKGVDSTLKIQPAKLEDSAVYLCASSFSTGEIYEQYFGPGTRLTVT.

Worth noting for this clone: Other nucleotide sequences from this sample produce the same CDR3. This rearrangement joins TRBV7-9 to TRBJ2-6; D remains ambiguous. This CDR3 region has 17 residues. The germline CDR1 and CDR2 sequences are SEHNR and FQNEAQ (reference sequence). The germline V and J ends were trimmed by 2 bases and 1 base, with 12 bases remaining between them. The CDR3 protein is CASSLRSLESGANVLTF. CDR3 coding DNA: TGTGCCAGCAGCTTACGGTCTCTTGAATCTGGGGCCAACGTCCTGACTTTC.

This clone appeared once. V and J are TRBV27 and TRBJ2-5; TRBD2 matches 8 bases. This CDR3 is built from 14 residues. After removal of 6 bases from V and 6 bases from J, the junction contained 9 bases not matched to a gene. Germline CDR1 is MNHEY and CDR2 is SMNVEV (reference sequence). The CDR3: CASRPGGPVQTQYF. CDR3 coding DNA: TGTGCCAGCAGGCCGGGAGGGCCGGTTCAGACCCAGTACTTC.

This clone has only a few counts. The chain employs TRBV5-1 and TRBJ1-3; D possibly corresponds to TRBD1 (5 bases). The CDR3 extends over 14 amino acids. Trimming removed 4 bases from V and 2 bases from J, with 10 bases in between. The V gene's germline CDR1 is SGHRS and CDR2 YFSETQ. CDR3 in amino acids: CASSLDTPGNTIYF. DNA of the CDR3: TGCGCCAGCAGCCTGGACACACCTGGAAACACCATATATTTT.

The chain has TRBV15 and TRBJ2-1, with 9 bases lining up with TRBD1. The CDR3 spans 14 residues. Per the germline V gene, CDR1 is LNHNV and CDR2 is YYDKDF (reference sequence). The V gene end was trimmed by 4 bases and the J gene end by 7 bases; junction bases not matched to a gene: 5. CDR3 coding DNA: TGTGCCACCAGCATCCGAGGACAGGGGAATGAGCAGTTCTTC. Amino acid sequence: CATSIRGQGNEQFF.

This sequence joins TRBV5-1 and TRBJ2-1; TRBD2 agrees at 7 bases. Germline assignment: CDR1 SGHRS and CDR2 YFSETQ. CDR3 length equals 15 residues. V shed 3 bases and J 2 bases; nucleotides not matched to a gene: 5. The CDR3 DNA is TGCGCCAGCAGCTCGCGGGGGACCACCTACAATGAGCAGTTCTTC. Protein sequence: CASSSRGTTYNEQFF.

The rearrangement joins TRBV28 to TRBJ1-2, with D uncertain. The V end lost 2 bases, the J end lost 3 bases, and 13 bases lay between the germline ends. This CDR3 contains 15 residues. The germline CDR1 and CDR2 sequences are MDHEN and SYDVKM. DNA of the CDR3: TGTGCCAGCAGTTTAACAAGCGCCGGGGACTATGGCTACACCTTC. This sequence encodes CASSLTSAGDYGYTF.

This chain connects TRBV30 to TRBJ2-3; weak D call: TRBD1 (6 bases). V dropped 2 bases and J dropped 2 bases, with 14 bases sitting between them. The CDR3 totals 15 residues. CDR1 GTSNPN and CDR2 SVGIG come from the germline V gene (reference sequence). CDR3 in DNA: TGTGCCTGGAGTCCGGACAGTGGGGTCACAGATACGCAGTATTTT. As protein: CAWSPDSGVTDTQYF.

This chain links TRBV6-5 with TRBJ1-6; D is undetermined. Germline-derived CDR1 and CDR2 are MNHEY and SVGAGI. CDR3 length: 15 amino acids. Trimming took 6 bases from V and 5 from J, leaving 14 bases between them. The CDR3 spells CASRPPGLDNSPLHF. CDR3 bases: TGTGCCAGCAGGCCCCCCGGGTTAGATAATTCACCCCTCCACTTT.

With regard to this clone: Germline is not matched at one junction end, which may reflect a read error. The rearrangement links TRBV6-1 to TRBJ1-5; 9 bases map to TRBD1. The CDR3 covers 13 residues. Germline CDR1 reads MNHNS; CDR2 reads SASEGT. The chain's CDR3 is CASREIPGQGARF. CDR3 nucleotide sequence: TGTGCCAGCAGAGAGATTCCGGGACAGGGAGCGCGTTTT.

This clone was detected only a few times. The chain carries TRBV6-5 and TRBJ1-1; D is ambiguous. V lost 5 bases and J 3 bases, leaving 13 bases between the germline ends. This CDR3 region has 14 residues. Looked up from germline, CDR1 is MNHEY and CDR2 is SVGAGI. CDR3: CASSGGWEDTEAFF. DNA for the CDR3: TGTGCCAGCAGTGGCGGGTGGGAGGACACTGAAGCTTTCTTT.

J is TRBJ2-2 and V is TRBV19; 8 nucleotides agree with TRBD2. CDR3 length: 16 amino acids. The ends lost 7 bases at V and 4 bases at J; junction bases unmatched: 11. Germline V gene data show CDR1 as LNHDA and CDR2 as SQIVND (reference sequence). The DNA of the CDR3 is TGTGCCAGTACCCTAGGGCACGGGAGGGGCACCGGGGAGCTGTTTTTT. Protein sequence: CASTLGHGRGTGELFF.

This clone was observed a few times. The chain uses TRBV30 and TRBJ1-2, with TRBD1 identical over 7 bases. Unmatched junction bases numbered 3, after V lost 8 bases and J lost 0 bases. Germline V gives CDR1 GTSNPN, CDR2 SVGIG (reference sequence). The length of the CDR3 is 12 residues. The CDR3 DNA is TGTGCCGGAGGGGGCCCTAACTATGGCTACACCTTC. Its translation is CAGGGPNYGYTF. Variable domain in full (rest from reference TRBV30 and TRBJ1-2): SQTIHQWPATLVQPVGSPLSLECTVEGTSNPNLYWYRQAAGRGLQLLFYSVGIGQISSEVPQNLSASRPQDRQFILSSKKLLLSDSGFYLCAGGGPNYGYTFGSGTRLTVV.

The chain carries TRBV19 and TRBJ1-5; no clear D gene. The CDR3 contains 16 residues. V gave up 3 bases and J gave up 0 bases, with 12 bases separating them. CDR1 is LNHDA and CDR2 is SQIVND in the germline V gene (reference sequence). This CDR3 is CASSIYTIYSNQPQHF. The CDR3 nucleotides read TGTGCCAGTAGTATCTATACCATCTATAGCAATCAGCCCCAGCATTTT. Filled out from reference TRBV19 and TRBJ1-5, the complete variable domain reads DGGITQSPKYLFRKEGQNVTLSCEQNLNHDAMYWYRQDPGQGLRLIYYSQIVNDFQKGDIAEGYSVSREKKESFPLTVTSAQKNPTAFYLCASSIYTIYSNQPQHFGDGTRLSIL.